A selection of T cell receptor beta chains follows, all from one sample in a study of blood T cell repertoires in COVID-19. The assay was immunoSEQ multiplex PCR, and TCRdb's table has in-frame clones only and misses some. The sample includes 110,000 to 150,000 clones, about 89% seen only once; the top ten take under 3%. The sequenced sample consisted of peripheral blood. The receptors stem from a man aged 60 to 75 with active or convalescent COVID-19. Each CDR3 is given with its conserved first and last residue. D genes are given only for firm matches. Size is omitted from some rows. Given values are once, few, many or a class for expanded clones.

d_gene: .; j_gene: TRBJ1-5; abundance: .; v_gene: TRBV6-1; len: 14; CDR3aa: CASSEATRNQPQHF; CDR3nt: TGTGCCAGCAGCGAAGCCACCAGGAATCAGCCCCAGCATTTT
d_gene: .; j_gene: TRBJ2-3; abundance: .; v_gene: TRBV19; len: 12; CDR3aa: CASSMGRGEEYF; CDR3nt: TGTGCCAGTAGTATGGGCCGGGGTGAGGAGTATTTT
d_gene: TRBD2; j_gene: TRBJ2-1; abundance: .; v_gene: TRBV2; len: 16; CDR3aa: CASSPHRLAGGDEQFF; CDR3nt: TGTGCCAGCAGTCCTCACAGACTAGCGGGGGGGGATGAGCAGTTCTTC
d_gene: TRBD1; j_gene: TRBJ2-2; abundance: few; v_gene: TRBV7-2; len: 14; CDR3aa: CASSSGQGSGELFF; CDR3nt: TGTGCCAGCAGCTCGGGACAGGGGTCCGGGGAGCTGTTTTTT
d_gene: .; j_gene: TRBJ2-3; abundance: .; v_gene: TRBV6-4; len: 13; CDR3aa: CASSGGSGDTQYF; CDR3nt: TGTGCCAGCAGTGGCGGTTCAGGGGATACGCAGTATTTT
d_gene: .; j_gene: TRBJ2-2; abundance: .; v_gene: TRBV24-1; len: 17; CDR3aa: CATSDLSRGSSLGELFF; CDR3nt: TGTGCCACCAGTGATTTGTCGCGGGGTTCGAGTTTGGGGGAGCTGTTTTTT
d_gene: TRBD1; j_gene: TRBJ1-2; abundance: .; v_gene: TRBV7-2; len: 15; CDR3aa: CASSFMRTGEHGYTF; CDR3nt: TGTGCCAGCAGCTTCATGAGGACAGGGGAGCATGGCTACACCTTC
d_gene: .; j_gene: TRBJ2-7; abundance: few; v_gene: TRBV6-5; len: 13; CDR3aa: CASSYSRAYEQYF; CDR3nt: TGTGCCAGCAGTTACTCGCGAGCGTACGAGCAGTACTTC
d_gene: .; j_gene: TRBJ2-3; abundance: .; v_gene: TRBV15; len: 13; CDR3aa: CATSRDSQDTQYF; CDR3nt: TGTGCCACCAGCAGAGATTCCCAGGATACGCAGTATTTT
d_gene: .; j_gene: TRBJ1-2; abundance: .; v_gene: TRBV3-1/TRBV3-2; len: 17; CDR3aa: CASSQEAGLASSYGYTF; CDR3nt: TGTGCCAGCAGCCAAGAGGCGGGCCTCGCTTCGAGCTATGGCTACACCTTC
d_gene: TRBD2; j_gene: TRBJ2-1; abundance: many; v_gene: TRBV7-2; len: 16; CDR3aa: CASSLGSGGNYNEQFF; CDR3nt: TGTGCCAGCAGCTTAGGTAGCGGGGGGAACTACAATGAGCAGTTCTTC
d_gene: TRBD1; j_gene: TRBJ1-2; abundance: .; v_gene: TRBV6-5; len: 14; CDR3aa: CASSSGGEDYGYTF; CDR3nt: TGTGCCAGCAGCTCAGGGGGCGAAGACTATGGCTACACCTTC
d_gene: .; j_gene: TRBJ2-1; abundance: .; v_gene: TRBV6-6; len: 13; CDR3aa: CASSLPSPNEQFF; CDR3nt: TGTGCCAGCAGTCTCCCGAGCCCCAATGAGCAGTTCTTC
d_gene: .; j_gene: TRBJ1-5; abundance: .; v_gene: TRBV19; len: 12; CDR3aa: CASSIRDQPQHF; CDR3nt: TGTGCCAGTAGTATCCGGGATCAGCCCCAGCATTTT
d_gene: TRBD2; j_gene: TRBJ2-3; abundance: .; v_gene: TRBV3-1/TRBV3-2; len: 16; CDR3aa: CASSLGRGGGTDTQYF; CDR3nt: TGTGCCAGCAGCTTGGGTCGCGGGGGGGGCACAGATACGCAGTATTTT
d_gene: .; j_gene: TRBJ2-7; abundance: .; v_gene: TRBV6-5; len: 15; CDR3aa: CASRESGGNHYEQYF; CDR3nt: TGTGCCAGCAGGGAGTCGGGGGGCAATCACTACGAGCAGTACTTC
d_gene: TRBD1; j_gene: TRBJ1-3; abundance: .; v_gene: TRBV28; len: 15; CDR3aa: CASSRTGGGGNTIYF; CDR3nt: TGTGCCAGCAGTCGGACAGGGGGCGGTGGAAACACCATATATTTT
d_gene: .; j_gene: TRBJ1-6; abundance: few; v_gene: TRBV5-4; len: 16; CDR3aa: CASSLLPDGGNSPLHF; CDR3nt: TGTGCCAGCAGCTTGCTCCCGGACGGGGGTAATTCACCCCTCCACTTT
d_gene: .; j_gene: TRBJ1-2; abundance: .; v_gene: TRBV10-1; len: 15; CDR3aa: CASREEGHPNYGYTF; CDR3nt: TGCGCCAGCAGAGAAGAGGGACATCCTAACTATGGCTACACCTTC
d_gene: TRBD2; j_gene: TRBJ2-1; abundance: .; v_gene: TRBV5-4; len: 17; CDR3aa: CASSLAVAGGPSNEQFF; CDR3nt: TGTGCCAGCAGCTTGGCCGTAGCGGGGGGACCAAGCAATGAGCAGTTCTTC
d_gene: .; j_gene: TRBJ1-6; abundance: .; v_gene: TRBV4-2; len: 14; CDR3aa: CASSPAGGNSPLHF; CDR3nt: TGTGCCAGCAGCCCCGCGGGGGGTAATTCACCCCTCCACTTT
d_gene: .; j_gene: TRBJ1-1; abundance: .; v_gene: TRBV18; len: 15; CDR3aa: CASSPPLRDGTEAFF; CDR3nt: TGTGCCAGCTCACCACCGCTCAGGGATGGCACTGAAGCTTTCTTT
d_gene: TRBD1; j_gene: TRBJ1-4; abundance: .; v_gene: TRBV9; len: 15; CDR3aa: CASSMTGGSGEKLFF; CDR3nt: TGTGCCAGCAGTATGACAGGGGGTTCTGGTGAAAAACTGTTTTTT
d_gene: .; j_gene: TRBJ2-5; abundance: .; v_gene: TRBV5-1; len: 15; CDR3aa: CASSRDGTPQETQYF; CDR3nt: TGCGCCAGCAGCAGAGATGGGACACCTCAAGAGACCCAGTACTTC
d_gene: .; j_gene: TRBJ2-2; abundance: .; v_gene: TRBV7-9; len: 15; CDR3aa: CASSPQGAITGELFF; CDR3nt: TGTGCCAGCAGCCCACAGGGCGCGATCACCGGGGAGCTGTTTTTT
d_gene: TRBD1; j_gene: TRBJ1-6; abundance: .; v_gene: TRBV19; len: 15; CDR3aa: CASSILGQGEAPLHF; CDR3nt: TGTGCCAGTAGTATCCTGGGACAGGGAGAGGCACCCCTCCACTTT
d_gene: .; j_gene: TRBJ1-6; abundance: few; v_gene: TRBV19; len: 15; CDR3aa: CASTPARLYNSPLHF; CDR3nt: TGTGCCAGTACCCCCGCACGGTTATATAATTCACCCCTCCACTTT
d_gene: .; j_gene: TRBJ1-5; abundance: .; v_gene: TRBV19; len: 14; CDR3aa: CASKSPRNNQPQHF; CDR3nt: TGTGCCAGTAAGAGCCCGCGCAACAATCAGCCCCAGCATTTT
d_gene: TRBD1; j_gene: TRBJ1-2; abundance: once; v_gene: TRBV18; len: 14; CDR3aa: CASSLGTGDYGYTF; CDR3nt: TGTGCCAGCTCGCTCGGGACAGGGGACTATGGCTACACCTTC
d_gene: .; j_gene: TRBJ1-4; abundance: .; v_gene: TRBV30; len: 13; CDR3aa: CAWMDSSFEKLFF; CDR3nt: TGTGCCTGGATGGACAGCTCCTTTGAAAAACTGTTTTTT
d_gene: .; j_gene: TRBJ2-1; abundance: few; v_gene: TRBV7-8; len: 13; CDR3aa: CASSFRGFAEQFF; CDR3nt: TGTGCCAGCAGCTTCCGGGGGTTCGCGGAGCAGTTCTTC
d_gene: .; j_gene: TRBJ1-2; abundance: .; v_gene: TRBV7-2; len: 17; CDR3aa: CASSLYAGAIEGYGYTF; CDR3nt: TGTGCCAGCAGCTTATACGCAGGGGCCATTGAAGGTTATGGCTACACCTTC
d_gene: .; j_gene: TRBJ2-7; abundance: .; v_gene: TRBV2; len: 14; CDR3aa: CAISREYNSYEQYF; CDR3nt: TGTGCCATCTCCCGGGAATACAATTCCTACGAGCAGTACTTC
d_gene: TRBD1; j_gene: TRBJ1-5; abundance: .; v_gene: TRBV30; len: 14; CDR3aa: CAWSEGTGVQPQHF; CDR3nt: TGTGCCTGGAGTGAAGGGACAGGGGTTCAGCCCCAGCATTTT
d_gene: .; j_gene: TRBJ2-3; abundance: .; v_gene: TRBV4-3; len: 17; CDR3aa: CASSQGGFDIGTDTQYF; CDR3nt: TGCGCCAGCAGCCAGGGGGGTTTCGATATTGGCACAGATACGCAGTATTTT
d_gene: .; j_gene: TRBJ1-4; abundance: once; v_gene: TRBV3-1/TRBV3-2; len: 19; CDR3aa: CASSQDIGGEEGPNEKLFF; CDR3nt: TGTGCCAGCAGCCAAGATATCGGCGGGGAAGAGGGACCTAATGAAAAACTGTTTTTT
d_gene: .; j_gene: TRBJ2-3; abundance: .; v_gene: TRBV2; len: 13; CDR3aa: CASSDQGPDTQYF; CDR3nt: TGTGCCAGCAGTGATCAGGGGCCAGATACGCAGTATTTT
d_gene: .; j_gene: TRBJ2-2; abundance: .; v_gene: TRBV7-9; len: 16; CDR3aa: CASSPWTASNTGELFF; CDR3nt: TGTGCCAGCAGCCCGTGGACAGCATCGAACACCGGGGAGCTGTTTTTT
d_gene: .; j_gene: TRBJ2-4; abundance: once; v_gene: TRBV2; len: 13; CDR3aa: CASHAGYGYIQYF; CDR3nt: TGTGCCAGCCATGCAGGGTACGGATACATTCAGTACTTC
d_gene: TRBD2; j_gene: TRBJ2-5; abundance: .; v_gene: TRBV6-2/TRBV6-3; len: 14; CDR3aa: CASSYLSGGETQYF; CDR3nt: TGTGCCAGCAGTTATCTTAGCGGGGGGGAGACCCAGTACTTC
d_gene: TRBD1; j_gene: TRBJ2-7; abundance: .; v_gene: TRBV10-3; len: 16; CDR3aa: CAIWDPPGTGAYEQYF; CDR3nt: TGTGCCATCTGGGACCCCCCCGGGACAGGGGCCTACGAGCAGTACTTC
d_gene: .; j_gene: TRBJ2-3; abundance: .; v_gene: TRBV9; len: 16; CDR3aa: CASSVVLAGPTDTQYF; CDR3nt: TGTGCCAGCAGCGTAGTCTTGGCGGGACCCACAGATACGCAGTATTTT
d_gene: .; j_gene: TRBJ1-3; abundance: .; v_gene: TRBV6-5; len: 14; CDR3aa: CASRGDPAGNTIYF; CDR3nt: TGTGCCAGCAGAGGGGATCCTGCTGGAAACACCATATATTTT
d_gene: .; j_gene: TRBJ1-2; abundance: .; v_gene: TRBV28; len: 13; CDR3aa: CASSSGSNYGYTF; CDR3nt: TGTGCCAGCAGTTCGGGGTCCAACTATGGCTACACCTTC
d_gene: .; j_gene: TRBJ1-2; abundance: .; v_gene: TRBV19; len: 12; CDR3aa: CASQGPSYGYTF; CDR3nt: TGTGCCAGCCAGGGGCCCAGCTATGGCTACACCTTC
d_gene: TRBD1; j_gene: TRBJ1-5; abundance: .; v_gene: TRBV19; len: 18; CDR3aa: CASSNVPGQGPINQPQHF; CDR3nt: TGTGCCAGTAGCAACGTCCCGGGACAGGGACCCATCAATCAGCCCCAGCATTTT
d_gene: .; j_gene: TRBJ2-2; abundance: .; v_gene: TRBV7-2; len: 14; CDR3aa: CASSLVTDTGELFF; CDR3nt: TGTGCCAGCAGCTTAGTAACAGATACCGGGGAGCTGTTTTTT
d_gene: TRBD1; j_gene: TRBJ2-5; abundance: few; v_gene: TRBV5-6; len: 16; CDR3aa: CASSYSIQGWQETQYF; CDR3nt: TGTGCCAGCAGTTATTCTATACAGGGGTGGCAAGAGACCCAGTACTTC
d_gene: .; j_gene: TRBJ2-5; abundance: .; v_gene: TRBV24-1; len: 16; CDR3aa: CATSDAGRSEQETQYF; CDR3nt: TGTGCCACCAGTGATGCGGGACGGTCAGAACAAGAGACCCAGTACTTC
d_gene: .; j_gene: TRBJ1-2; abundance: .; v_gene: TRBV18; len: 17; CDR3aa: CASSPPTGGRGLGGYTF; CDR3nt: TGTGCCAGCTCACCACCGACGGGGGGTAGAGGCTTGGGCGGCTACACCTTC
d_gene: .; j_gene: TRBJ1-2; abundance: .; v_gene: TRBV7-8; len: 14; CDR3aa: CASSLSRQNYGYTF; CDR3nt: TGTGCCAGCAGCTTAAGCCGACAGAACTATGGCTACACCTTC
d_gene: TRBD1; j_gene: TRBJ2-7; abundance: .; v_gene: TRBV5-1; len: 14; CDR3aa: CASSLLQGVGEQYF; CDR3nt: TGCGCCAGCAGCCTGTTACAGGGGGTGGGTGAGCAGTACTTC
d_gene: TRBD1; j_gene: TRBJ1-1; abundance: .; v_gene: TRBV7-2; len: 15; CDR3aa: CASSSTGGLDTEAFF; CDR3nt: TGTGCCAGCAGCTCCACAGGGGGGTTGGACACTGAAGCTTTCTTT